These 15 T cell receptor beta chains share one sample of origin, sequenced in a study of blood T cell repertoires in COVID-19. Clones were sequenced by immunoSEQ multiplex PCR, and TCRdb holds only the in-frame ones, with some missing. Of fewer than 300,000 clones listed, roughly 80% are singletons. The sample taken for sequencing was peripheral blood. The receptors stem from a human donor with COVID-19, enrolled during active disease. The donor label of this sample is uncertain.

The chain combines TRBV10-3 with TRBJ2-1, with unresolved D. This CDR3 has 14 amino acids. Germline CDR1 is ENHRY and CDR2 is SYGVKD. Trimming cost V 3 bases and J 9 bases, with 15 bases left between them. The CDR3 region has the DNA TGTGCCATCAGTGACCCGGAGCTAACGGGTGAGCAGTTCTTC. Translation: CAISDPELTGEQFF.

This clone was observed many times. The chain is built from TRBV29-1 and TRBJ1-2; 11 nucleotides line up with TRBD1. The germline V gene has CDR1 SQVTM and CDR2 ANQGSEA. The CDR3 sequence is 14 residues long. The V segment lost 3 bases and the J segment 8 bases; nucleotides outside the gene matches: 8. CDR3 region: CSVDGQGATRGYTF. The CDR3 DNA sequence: TGCAGCGTTGACGGACAGGGGGCGACTCGAGGCTACACCTTC.

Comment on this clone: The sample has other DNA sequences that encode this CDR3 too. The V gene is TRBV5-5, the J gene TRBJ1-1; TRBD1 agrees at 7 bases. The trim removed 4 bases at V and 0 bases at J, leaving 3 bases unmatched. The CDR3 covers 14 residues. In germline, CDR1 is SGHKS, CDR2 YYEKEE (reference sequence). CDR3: CASSRQGMNTEAFF. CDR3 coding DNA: TGTGCCAGCAGCCGACAGGGCATGAACACTGAAGCTTTCTTT. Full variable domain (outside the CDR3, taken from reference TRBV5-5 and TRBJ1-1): DAGVTQSPTHLIKTRGQQVTLRCSPISGHKSVSWYQQVLGQGPQFIFQYYEKEERGRGNFPDRFSARQFPNYSSELNVNALLLGDSALYLCASSRQGMNTEAFFGQGTRLTVV.

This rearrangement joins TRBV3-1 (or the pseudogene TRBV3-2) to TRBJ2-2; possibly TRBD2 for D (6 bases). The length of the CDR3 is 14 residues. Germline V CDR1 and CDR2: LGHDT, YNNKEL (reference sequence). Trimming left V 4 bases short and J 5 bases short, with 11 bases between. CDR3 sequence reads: CASSPQGGTGELFF. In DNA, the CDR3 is TGTGCCAGCAGCCCCCAGGGAGGTACCGGGGAGCTGTTTTTT.

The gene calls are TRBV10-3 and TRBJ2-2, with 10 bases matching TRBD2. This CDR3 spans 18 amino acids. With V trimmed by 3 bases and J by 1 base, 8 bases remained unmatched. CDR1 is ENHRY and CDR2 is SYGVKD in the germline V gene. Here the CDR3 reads CAISDSRPSGGNTGELFF. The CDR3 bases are TGTGCCATCAGTGATTCCCGACCTAGCGGGGGGAACACCGGGGAGCTGTTTTTT.

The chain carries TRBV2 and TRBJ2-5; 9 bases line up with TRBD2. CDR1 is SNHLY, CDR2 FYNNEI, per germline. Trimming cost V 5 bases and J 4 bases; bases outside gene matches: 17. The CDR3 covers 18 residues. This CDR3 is CASSSRLGGRGRGETQYF. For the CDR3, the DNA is TGTGCCAGCAGTAGCCGGCTGGGCGGGAGGGGAAGGGGAGAGACCCAGTACTTC.

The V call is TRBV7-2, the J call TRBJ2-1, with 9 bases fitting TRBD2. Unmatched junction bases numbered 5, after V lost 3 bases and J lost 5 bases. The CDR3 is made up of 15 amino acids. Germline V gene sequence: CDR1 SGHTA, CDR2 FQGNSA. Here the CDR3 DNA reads TGTGCCAGCAGCTTCAGACTAGCGGAAAACAATGAGCAGTTCTTC. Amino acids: CASSFRLAENNEQFF.

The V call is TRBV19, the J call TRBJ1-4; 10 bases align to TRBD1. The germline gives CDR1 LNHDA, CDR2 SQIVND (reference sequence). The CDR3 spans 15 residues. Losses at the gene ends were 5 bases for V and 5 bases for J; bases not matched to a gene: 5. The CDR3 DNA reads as TGTGCCAGTAGTGCGCGGACAGGGGGGAATGAAAAACTGTTTTTT. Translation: CASSARTGGNEKLFF. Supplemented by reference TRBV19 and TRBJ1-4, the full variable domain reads DGGITQSPKYLFRKEGQNVTLSCEQNLNHDAMYWYRQDPGQGLRLIYYSQIVNDFQKGDIAEGYSVSREKKESFPLTVTSAQKNPTAFYLCASSARTGGNEKLFFGSGTQLSVL.

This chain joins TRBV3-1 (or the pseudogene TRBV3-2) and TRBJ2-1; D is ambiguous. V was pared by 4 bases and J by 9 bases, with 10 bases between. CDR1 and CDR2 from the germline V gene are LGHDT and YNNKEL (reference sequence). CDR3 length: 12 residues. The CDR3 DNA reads TGTGCCAGCAGCCTCCTGGCAAGTGAGCAGTTCTTC. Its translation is CASSLLASEQFF.

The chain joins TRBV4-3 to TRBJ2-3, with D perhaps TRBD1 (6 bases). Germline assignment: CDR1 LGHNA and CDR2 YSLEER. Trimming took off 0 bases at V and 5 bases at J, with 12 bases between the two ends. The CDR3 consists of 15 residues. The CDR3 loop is CASSQDYRVGDTQYF. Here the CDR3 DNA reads TGCGCCAGCAGCCAAGATTACAGGGTAGGAGATACGCAGTATTTT.

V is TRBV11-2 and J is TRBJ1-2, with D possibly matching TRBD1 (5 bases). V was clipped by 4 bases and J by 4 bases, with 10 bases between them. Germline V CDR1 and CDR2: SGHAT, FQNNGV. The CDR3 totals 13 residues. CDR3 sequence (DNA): TGTGCCAGCAGCTCGGGGACTTTCTATGGCTACACCTTC. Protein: CASSSGTFYGYTF.

CDR3 in DNA: TGCGCCAGCAACAGGGGGCAACTAGCGGGAGGCATGAGCTCCTACGAGCAGTACTTC. It encodes CASNRGQLAGGMSSYEQYF. This chain links TRBV5-1 with TRBJ2-7; 12 bases are a match to TRBD2. Germline CDR1 and CDR2: SGHRS and YFSETQ. The CDR3 has 19 amino acids. V lost 6 bases and J lost 0; bases outside the gene matches: 16.

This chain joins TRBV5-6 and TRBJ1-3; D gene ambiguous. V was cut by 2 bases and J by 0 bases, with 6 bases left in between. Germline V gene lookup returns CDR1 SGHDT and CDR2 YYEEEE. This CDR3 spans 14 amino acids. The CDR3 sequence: CASSFPFSGNTIYF. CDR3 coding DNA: TGTGCCAGCAGCTTCCCCTTCTCTGGAAACACCATATATTTT.

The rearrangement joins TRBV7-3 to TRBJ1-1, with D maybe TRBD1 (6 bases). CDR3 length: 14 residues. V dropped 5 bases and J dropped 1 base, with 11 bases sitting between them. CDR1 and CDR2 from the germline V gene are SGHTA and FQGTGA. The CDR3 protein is CASSAHRENTEAFF. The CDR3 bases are TGTGCCAGCAGCGCGCACAGGGAGAACACTGAAGCTTTCTTT.

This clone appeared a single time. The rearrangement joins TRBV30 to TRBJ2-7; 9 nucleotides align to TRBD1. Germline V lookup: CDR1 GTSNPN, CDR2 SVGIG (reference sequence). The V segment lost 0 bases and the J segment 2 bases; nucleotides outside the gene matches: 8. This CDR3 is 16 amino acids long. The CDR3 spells CAWSVPDRGEAYEQYF. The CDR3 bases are TGTGCCTGGAGTGTTCCCGACAGGGGGGAAGCCTACGAGCAGTACTTC.